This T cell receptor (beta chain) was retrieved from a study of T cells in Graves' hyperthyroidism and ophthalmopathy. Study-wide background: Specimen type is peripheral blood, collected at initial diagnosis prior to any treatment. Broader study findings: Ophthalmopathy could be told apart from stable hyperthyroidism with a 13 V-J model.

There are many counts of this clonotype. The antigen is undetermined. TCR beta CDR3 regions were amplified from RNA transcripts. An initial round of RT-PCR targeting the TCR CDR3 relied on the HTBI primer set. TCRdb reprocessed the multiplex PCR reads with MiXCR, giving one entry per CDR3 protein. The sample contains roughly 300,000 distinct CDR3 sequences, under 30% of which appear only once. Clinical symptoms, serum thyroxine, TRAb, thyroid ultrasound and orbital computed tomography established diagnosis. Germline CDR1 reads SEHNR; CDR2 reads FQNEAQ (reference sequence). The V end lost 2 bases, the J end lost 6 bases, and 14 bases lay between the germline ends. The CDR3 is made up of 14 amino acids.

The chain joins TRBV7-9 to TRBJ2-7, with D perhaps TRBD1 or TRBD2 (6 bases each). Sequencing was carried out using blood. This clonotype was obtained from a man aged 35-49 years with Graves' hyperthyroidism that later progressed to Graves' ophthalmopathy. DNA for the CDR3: TGTGCCAGCAGCTTATCGCTCGGAGGGGGCGAGCAGTACTTC. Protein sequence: CASSLSLGGGEQYF.